These 31 T cell receptor beta chains came from one sample sequenced in a study of blood T cell repertoires in COVID-19 (TCRdb year 2020). The library was made by the immunoSEQ multiplex PCR assay. In TCRdb, the immuneACCESS table is reduced to in-frame sequences with V and J assigned. These tables do not hold every clone; where another copy was compared, an unresolved V gene accounts for under half, and the others remain unexplained. The sample yields about 70,000 clones; 75% to 90% were counted once. The ten largest clonotypes hold 2.5% to 3% of the sample. Material: peripheral blood. Receptor source: a man aged 45-65 years with acute or convalescent COVID-19.

V and J are TRBV15 and TRBJ2-1; 12 nucleotides match TRBD2. Germline V gives CDR1 LNHNV, CDR2 YYDKDF (reference sequence). The CDR3 is 17 residues long. V lost 0 bases to trimming and J lost 9 bases; unmatched junction nucleotides: 9. DNA for the CDR3: TGTGCCACCAGCAGAGAGTCTAGCGGGAGGGCCTTCCGTGAGCAGTTCTTC. This encodes CATSRESSGRAFREQFF.

This clone appeared once. V gene TRBV5-4 combines with J gene TRBJ2-5; 8 positions match TRBD1. The CDR3 is made up of 15 amino acids. Germline lookup yields CDR1 SGHNT and CDR2 YYREEE (reference sequence). After removal of 3 bases from V and 4 bases from J, the junction contained 8 bases not matched to a gene. This chain's CDR3 is CASSSVTGASETQYF. CDR3 nucleotide sequence: TGTGCCAGCAGCTCGGTGACAGGGGCGTCAGAGACCCAGTACTTC.

The V call is TRBV11-3, the J call TRBJ1-4; D gene uncertain. CDR1 is SGHNT, CDR2 YENEEA, per germline. The V end lost 1 base, the J end lost 4 bases, and 10 bases lay between the germline ends. CDR3 size: 15 residues. CDR3 sequence (DNA): TGTGCCAGCAGCTTAGGAGTACAGATTAATGAAAAACTGTTTTTT. Its protein product is CASSLGVQINEKLFF.

The CDR3 bases are TGTGCCAGCAGCTCGGGAGTGAACACTGAAGCTTTCTTT. Protein: CASSSGVNTEAFF. This rearrangement joins TRBV7-8 to TRBJ1-1, with D unclear. Germline V lookup: CDR1 SGHVS, CDR2 FQNEAQ. This CDR3 comprises 13 residues. Trimming shortened V by 4 bases and J by 0 bases, and 6 bases separated the two germline ends. Together with reference TRBV7-8 and TRBJ1-1, the CDR3 gives the full variable domain: GAGVSQSPRYKVAKRGQDVALRCDPISGHVSLFWYQQALGQGPEFLTYFQNEAQLDKSGLPSDRFFAERPEGSVSTLKIQRTQQEDSAVYLCASSSGVNTEAFFGQGTRLTVV.

This clone was recorded only once. The chain joins TRBV28 to TRBJ2-7, with TRBD1 matching over 8 bases. Germline CDR1 reads MDHEN; CDR2 reads SYDVKM. There are 16 residues in the CDR3. V trimming: 2 bases; J trimming: 1 base; junction bases outside the gene matches: 7. DNA of the CDR3: TGTGCCAGCAGTTTAGGCCAGGGGGCGACATCCTACGAGCAGTACTTC. Its protein is CASSLGQGATSYEQYF.

This rearrangement joins TRBV9 to TRBJ2-1; 9 bases map to TRBD1. The germline V gene has CDR1 SGDLS and CDR2 YYNGEE. V shed 0 bases, J shed 5 bases, and the junction held 9 bases outside the gene matches. This CDR3 contains 17 residues. CDR3: CASSVVGGDRVDNEQFF. The CDR3 DNA reads TGTGCCAGCAGCGTAGTAGGTGGGGACAGGGTCGACAATGAGCAGTTCTTC.

This rearrangement joins TRBV14 to TRBJ2-7, with TRBD2 matching over 7 bases. The CDR3 is made up of 17 amino acids. After removal of 1 base from V and 7 bases from J, the junction contained 16 bases not matched to a gene. Germline V CDR1 and CDR2: SGHDN, FVKESK. CDR3 sequence (DNA): TGTGCCAGCAGCCAAGTCGCCGGGGCGGGAGTGTATCGGGAGCAGTACTTC. It specifies CASSQVAGAGVYREQYF.

CDR3 residues: CASTRTGDSGANVLTF. The CDR3 DNA sequence: TGTGCCAGCACGCGGACAGGGGACTCTGGGGCCAACGTCCTGACTTTC. The chain carries TRBV28 and TRBJ2-6; 9 bases are a match to TRBD1. Germline trimming cut 7 bases from V and 0 bases from J; bases unmatched to any gene: 4. The CDR3 loop spans 16 amino acids. In germline, CDR1 is MDHEN, CDR2 SYDVKM.

The V call is TRBV19, the J call TRBJ1-5; possibly TRBD1 for D (6 bases). Trimming removed 3 bases from V and 5 bases from J, with 17 bases in between. This CDR3 contains 16 residues. Germline assignment: CDR1 LNHDA and CDR2 SQIVND (reference sequence). CDR3 residues: CASSILTRGLDQPQHF. The CDR3 bases are TGTGCCAGTAGTATCCTAACCAGGGGTTTGGATCAGCCCCAGCATTTT.

V is TRBV2 and J is TRBJ2-2; a weak D match, TRBD1 (6 bases). From germline, CDR1 is SNHLY and CDR2 FYNNEI. The CDR3 is 15 residues long. V lost 8 bases, J lost 2 bases, and 15 bases lay in between. The CDR3 reads CASGYGQPNTGELFF. CDR3 bases: TGTGCCAGCGGCTATGGACAGCCTAACACCGGGGAGCTGTTTTTT.

The V gene is TRBV5-1, the J gene TRBJ2-5; 10 bases are shared with TRBD1. Losses at the gene ends were 0 bases for V and 1 base for J; bases not matched to a gene: 3. The CDR3 has 16 residues. Germline values: CDR1 SGHRS, CDR2 YFSETQ. CDR3 sequence: CASSLAGTGVQETQYF. DNA for the CDR3: TGCGCCAGCAGCTTGGCCGGGACAGGGGTCCAAGAGACCCAGTACTTC.

This chain uses TRBV7-2 with TRBJ2-2, with TRBD1 as a possible D gene (6 bases). This CDR3 is 14 amino acids long. The V gene's germline CDR1 is SGHTA and CDR2 FQGNSA. The V gene lost 8 bases and the J gene lost 5 bases, with 15 bases spanning the gap. The CDR3 region has the DNA TGTGCCAGCGCGGCACAGGGATTTACCGGGGAGCTGTTTTTT. Its protein product is CASAAQGFTGELFF.

The chain combines TRBV19 with TRBJ2-6, with a weak D call TRBD1 (6 bases). This CDR3 comprises 15 residues. Germline V gene lookup returns CDR1 LNHDA and CDR2 SQIVND (reference sequence). The germline V and J ends were trimmed by 6 bases and 0 bases, with 9 bases remaining between them. The CDR3 nucleotides are TGTGCCAGTAGGGGACATCACTCTGGGGCCAACGTCCTGACTTTC. Encoded protein: CASRGHHSGANVLTF.

The chain links TRBV19 to TRBJ1-4; 7 nucleotides match TRBD1. Trimming at V came to 6 bases and at J to 3 bases, leaving 4 bases not matched to a gene. The CDR3 contains 14 residues. In germline, CDR1 is LNHDA, CDR2 SQIVND (reference sequence). CDR3 loop: CASRVTGSNEKLFF. The CDR3 DNA follows: TGTGCCAGTAGGGTGACAGGGTCTAATGAAAAACTGTTTTTT.

The genes are TRBV24-1 and TRBJ1-2, with D possibly TRBD1 on 6 matching bases. Per the germline V gene, CDR1 is KGHDR and CDR2 is SFDVKD. There are 15 residues in the CDR3. V was cut by 3 bases and J by 4 bases, with 14 bases left in between. The CDR3 spells CATSDEDSSSYGYTF. In nucleotides, the CDR3 is TGTGCCACCAGTGATGAGGACAGTTCTTCCTATGGCTACACCTTC.

The chain uses TRBV14 and TRBJ2-3; D not resolved. This CDR3 has 17 residues. With 4 bases removed from V and 2 bases from J, the gap between germline ends came to 19 bases. From germline, CDR1 is SGHDN and CDR2 FVKESK. Here the CDR3 DNA reads TGTGCCAGCAGCCCGTTCAGTGATTCCAGGTTCACAGATACGCAGTATTTT. It yields the protein CASSPFSDSRFTDTQYF.

This clone was observed a few times. The V call is TRBV25-1, the J call TRBJ1-2, with D possibly TRBD1 on 6 matching bases. The CDR3 runs 15 residues. V was pared by 9 bases and J by 3 bases, with 20 bases between. Germline CDR1 MGHDK, CDR2 SYGVNS. CDR3 protein: CASSYNARGDYGYTF. In nucleotides, the CDR3 is TGTGCCAGTAGCTACAACGCCAGGGGTGACTATGGCTACACCTTC.

This rearrangement joins TRBV5-6 to TRBJ1-4; D gene uncertain. Trimming cost V 0 bases and J 4 bases, with 7 bases left between them. The CDR3 runs to 14 residues. Germline V CDR1 and CDR2: SGHDT, YYEEEE. In DNA form, the CDR3 reads TGTGCCAGCAGCTTGGAACAGAATAATGAAAAACTGTTTTTT. Protein product: CASSLEQNNEKLFF.

A single count supports this clone. The chain uses TRBV20-1 and TRBJ1-1; 8 bases map to TRBD1. The CDR3 is 11 amino acids. Germline V CDR1 and CDR2: DFQATT, SNEGSKA (reference sequence). V lost 8 bases, J lost 11 bases, and 10 bases stayed unmatched. Here the CDR3 DNA reads TGCAGTTGCCCGATCCGGGACAGGGCTTTCTTT. The encoded protein is CSCPIRDRAFF.

The chain links TRBV9 to TRBJ2-3; 8 nucleotides agree with TRBD2. V dropped 0 bases and J dropped 1; count of bases not matched to a gene: 4. Germline lookup yields CDR1 SGDLS and CDR2 YYNGEE. The CDR3 runs 16 residues. CDR3 loop: CASSVARREGTDTQYF. CDR3 nucleotide sequence: TGTGCCAGCAGCGTAGCCCGGCGGGAGGGCACAGATACGCAGTATTTT.

The chain has TRBV28 and TRBJ1-4; perhaps TRBD1 as D (5 bases). Per the germline V gene, CDR1 is MDHEN and CDR2 is SYDVKM. This CDR3 is 15 amino acids long. V was pared by 4 bases and J by 7 bases, with 16 bases between. The CDR3 is CASSSLTANGEKLFF. CDR3 sequence (DNA): TGTGCCAGCAGTTCATTGACAGCTAATGGTGAAAAACTGTTTTTT.

This chain connects TRBV19 to TRBJ2-2; 9 positions match TRBD2. CDR1 is LNHDA, CDR2 SQIVND, per germline (reference sequence). With V trimmed by 6 bases and J by 7 bases, 6 bases remained unmatched. This CDR3 comprises 14 residues. The CDR3, as DNA: TGTGCCAGTAGGGGAGCGGGAGGTCTCGGGGAGCTGTTTTTT. It encodes CASRGAGGLGELFF.

This clone was detected only a few times. The chain joins TRBV7-2 to TRBJ1-4, with 7 bases fitting TRBD1. In germline, CDR1 is SGHTA, CDR2 FQGNSA. CDR3 length: 15 residues. The V segment lost 5 bases and the J segment 3 bases; nucleotides outside the gene matches: 6. The CDR3 DNA sequence: TGTGCCAGCAGCCTCACAGGGGCTTCTAATGAAAAACTGTTTTTT. Protein sequence: CASSLTGASNEKLFF. Variable domain in full (rest from reference TRBV7-2 and TRBJ1-4): GAGVSQSPSNKVTEKGKDVELRCDPISGHTALYWYRQSLGQGLEFLIYFQGNSAPDKSGLPSDRFSAERTGGSVSTLTIQRTQQEDSAVYLCASSLTGASNEKLFFGSGTQLSVL.

This sequence joins TRBV4-3 and TRBJ1-3; 7 nucleotides line up with TRBD1. The V segment lost 0 bases and the J segment 5 bases; nucleotides outside the gene matches: 4. The CDR3 contains 15 residues. Germline V gene lookup returns CDR1 LGHNA and CDR2 YSLEER. The CDR3 region is CASSQDRDRRNTIYF. For the CDR3, the DNA is TGCGCCAGCAGCCAAGATCGGGACAGAAGAAACACCATATATTTT.

This rearrangement joins TRBV19 to TRBJ1-5; 8 bases are a match to TRBD1. This CDR3 region has 13 residues. Germline V gene sequence: CDR1 LNHDA, CDR2 SQIVND (reference sequence). V dropped 9 bases and J dropped 6; count of bases not matched to a gene: 7. The CDR3 bases are TGTGCCAGCTCGACAGGGGTCACTCAGCCCCAGCATTTT. This translates into CASSTGVTQPQHF.

The chain carries TRBV7-9 and TRBJ1-6; 9 bases match TRBD1. V shed 3 bases and J 4 bases; nucleotides not matched to a gene: 4. Germline V gene lookup returns CDR1 SEHNR and CDR2 FQNEAQ (reference sequence). CDR3 length: 16 amino acids. CDR3 nucleotides: TGTGCCAGCAGCTTGGGACAGGGCTTTTATAATTCACCCCTCCACTTT. Its translation: CASSLGQGFYNSPLHF.

This chain links TRBV7-2 with TRBJ1-5; no firm D call. The germline gives CDR1 SGHTA, CDR2 FQGNSA. This CDR3 is 17 amino acids long. V was clipped by 5 bases and J by 0 bases, with 17 bases between them. The CDR3 protein is CASSAMGGLYSNQPQHF. The CDR3 DNA follows: TGTGCCAGCAGCGCGATGGGAGGCTTATATAGCAATCAGCCCCAGCATTTT.

The V gene is TRBV25-1, the J gene TRBJ1-2; D may be TRBD1 (6 bases). Looked up from germline, CDR1 is MGHDK and CDR2 is SYGVNS. This CDR3 is 13 amino acids long. V lost 4 bases to trimming and J lost 3 bases, with 9 bases between them. The chain's CDR3 is CASSGPGDYGYTF. CDR3 sequence (DNA): TGTGCCAGCAGTGGTCCAGGGGACTATGGCTACACCTTC.

This sequence joins TRBV6-2 or TRBV6-3 and TRBJ2-2; 8 bases map to TRBD2. This CDR3 region has 15 residues. The V and J ends lost 5 bases and 6 bases, in that order; junction bases with no gene match: 8. The germline gives CDR1 MNHEY, CDR2 SVGEGT. The CDR3 nucleotides read TGTGCCAGCAGTAGTAAAGCGGGAGCGGCCGGGGAGCTGTTTTTT. The encoded protein is CASSSKAGAAGELFF.

This clone is a singleton in its sample. CDR3 DNA sequence: TGTGCCAGCAGGCTCCACAGGGGAGTTTCACCCCTCCACTTT. Encoded protein: CASRLHRGVSPLHF. The gene calls are TRBV27 and TRBJ1-6; 7 positions agree with TRBD1. The CDR3 consists of 14 residues. The germline gives CDR1 MNHEY, CDR2 SMNVEV (reference sequence). V lost 6 bases to trimming and J lost 9 bases; unmatched junction nucleotides: 8.

The V and J genes are TRBV5-4 and TRBJ2-7; TRBD1 might be the D (5 bases). V lost 0 bases and J lost 1, with 14 bases in between. The CDR3 totals 16 residues. Germline lookup yields CDR1 SGHNT and CDR2 YYREEE (reference sequence). The CDR3 bases are TGTGCCAGCAGCTTGGCCAGGACACTAAATTCCTACGAGCAGTACTTC. Protein: CASSLARTLNSYEQYF.